The T cell receptor (beta chain) described here comes from a study of OX40 agonist ivuxolimab in advanced cancers. Study overall: Dose-escalation patients had hepatocellular carcinoma, melanoma, renal cell or head and neck cancer.

Repertoires were generated with immunoSEQ multiplex PCR, while TCRdb's copy carries only in-frame clones and drops some. Of some 69,000 clones listed, 90% are singletons. The V end was cut by 3 bases, the J end by 3 bases, with 9 bases between. From germline, CDR1 is SGHTA and CDR2 FQGNSA. This CDR3 region has 14 residues. This receptor was taken from an adult with an advanced solid tumor such as melanoma, head and neck, liver or kidney cancer. The specimen was CD4+ or CD8+ T cells sorted from blood, collected in a trial of the OX40 agonist ivuxolimab. The chain is built from TRBV7-2 and TRBJ1-5, with D tentatively TRBD1 (6 bases). CDR3 protein: CASSLNRVNQPQHF. In nucleotides, the CDR3 is TGTGCCAGCAGCTTGAACAGGGTCAATCAGCCCCAGCATTTT.